One sample yielded the 31 T cell receptor beta chains listed below, sequenced in a study of blood T cell repertoires in COVID-19. Data came from immunoSEQ multiplex PCR; TCRdb stores just in-frame clones and leaves some out. The sample carries about 300,000 clones, 80% to 90% recorded once. Sequenced input: peripheral blood. The receptors were sampled from a man younger than 35 who had recovered from COVID-19.

This sequence joins TRBV19 and TRBJ2-6, with 8 positions matching TRBD1. Trimming took 5 bases from V and 3 from J; bases not matched to a gene: 12. CDR3 length equals 18 residues. Germline V gives CDR1 LNHDA, CDR2 SQIVND (reference sequence). CDR3 residues: CASSGPPRGRFGANVLTF. CDR3 nucleotides: TGTGCCAGTAGTGGCCCCCCCAGGGGGCGTTTTGGGGCCAACGTCCTGACTTTC.

The gene calls are TRBV28 and TRBJ1-2; D not certain. This CDR3 has 13 amino acids. Between the trimmed V and J ends, which lost 4 bases and 1 base, there was a span of 7 bases. CDR1 and CDR2 from the germline V gene are MDHEN and SYDVKM. The CDR3 sequence is CASSSPVNYGYTF. Written as DNA, the CDR3 is TGTGCCAGCAGTTCCCCCGTTAACTATGGCTACACCTTC.

The chain couples TRBV7-9 to TRBJ1-2, with 7 bases fitting TRBD1. J gave up 0 bases and V 3 bases, and 4 bases lay outside the gene matches. The CDR3 spans 15 residues. Germline V lookup: CDR1 SEHNR, CDR2 FQNEAQ (reference sequence). CDR3 region: CASSFGQAANYGYTF. CDR3 in DNA: TGTGCCAGCAGCTTCGGACAGGCGGCTAACTATGGCTACACCTTC.

The J gene is TRBJ2-1, the V gene TRBV7-2; TRBD1 aligns across 9 bases. J was trimmed by 6 bases and V by 4 bases; bases with no gene match: 10. Germline lookup yields CDR1 SGHTA and CDR2 FQGNSA. The CDR3 extends over 16 amino acids. The CDR3 sequence is CASSSVWTGVPNEQFF. CDR3 DNA sequence: TGTGCCAGCAGCTCCGTCTGGACAGGGGTACCCAATGAGCAGTTCTTC.

The chain recombines TRBV12-3 or TRBV12-4 with TRBJ2-7, with unresolved D. With 7 bases removed from V and 3 bases from J, the gap between germline ends came to 10 bases. This CDR3 is 12 amino acids long. In nucleotides, the CDR3 is TGTGCCAGCACTTCTTTTGTCTACGAGCAGTACTTC. Its translation: CASTSFVYEQYF.

V is TRBV7-9 and J is TRBJ1-2; D is unclear. V gave up 4 bases and J gave up 2 bases, with 14 bases separating them. This CDR3 contains 15 residues. CDR1 and CDR2 from the germline V gene are SEHNR and FQNEAQ (reference sequence). The CDR3 spells CASSSRTHTNYGYTF. The CDR3 DNA reads TGTGCCAGCAGCTCTAGAACCCATACAAACTATGGCTACACCTTC.

The V and J genes are TRBV5-1 and TRBJ2-1, with D tentatively TRBD2 (6 bases). V lost 3 bases and J lost 2, with 12 bases in between. CDR3 length: 15 residues. Germline values: CDR1 SGHRS, CDR2 YFSETQ. This chain's CDR3 is CASSSRDSTYNEQFF. The CDR3 nucleotides are TGCGCCAGCAGCTCCCGGGACTCAACCTACAATGAGCAGTTCTTC.

The chain carries TRBV24-1 and TRBJ2-3, with D perhaps matching TRBD1 (5 bases). The germline V gene has CDR1 KGHDR and CDR2 SFDVKD. This CDR3 spans 14 amino acids. V was trimmed by 2 bases and J by 4 bases, leaving 9 bases between them. CDR3 nucleotides: TGTGCCACCAGTGATTCTCAGGGTGCAGATACGCAGTATTTT. Translated, it gives CATSDSQGADTQYF.

This sequence joins TRBV6-1 and TRBJ2-7; D unresolved. CDR3 size: 12 residues. Germline V gene data show CDR1 as MNHNS and CDR2 as SASEGT. V lost 10 bases to trimming and J lost 3 bases, with 13 bases between them. This chain's CDR3 is CATRLTLYEQYF. CDR3 DNA sequence: TGTGCCACCCGATTAACTCTCTACGAGCAGTACTTC.

The chain links TRBV2 to TRBJ1-1, with TRBD1 matching over 7 bases. This CDR3 spans 15 amino acids. V was pared by 6 bases and J by 0 bases, with 7 bases of the junction left unmatched. Germline CDR1 and CDR2: SNHLY and FYNNEI. The CDR3, as DNA: TGTGCCAGCAGCGAACGACAGGGACTGAACACTGAAGCTTTCTTT. Translating it yields CASSERQGLNTEAFF.

The chain is built from TRBV12-3 or TRBV12-4 and TRBJ2-1, with TRBD1 matching over 10 bases. The CDR3 has 13 amino acids. After removal of 5 bases from V and 9 bases from J, the junction contained 4 bases not matched to a gene. The DNA for the CDR3 is TGTGCCAGCAGTCGACAGGGGGCTTCTGAGCAGTTCTTC. Amino acids: CASSRQGASEQFF.

In DNA form, the CDR3 reads TGTGCCAGCAGCTTGTTTGGGACAGAATACGAGCAGTACTTC. Translated, it gives CASSLFGTEYEQYF. V usage is TRBV5-5 and J usage is TRBJ2-7, with 7 bases matching TRBD1. CDR3 length equals 14 residues. The germline V gene encodes CDR1 SGHKS and CDR2 YYEKEE (reference sequence). Trimming took 1 base from V and 4 from J; bases not matched to a gene: 5.

This chain links TRBV11-3 with TRBJ2-1, with D uncertain. Germline CDR1 reads SGHNT; CDR2 reads YENEEA. Trimming took off 1 base at V and 3 bases at J, with 4 bases between the two ends. CDR3 length: 13 amino acids. For the CDR3, the DNA is TGTGCCAGCAGCTTAGGAGTCTACAATGAGCAGTTCTTC. As protein: CASSLGVYNEQFF.

The gene calls are TRBV18 and TRBJ1-2; D perhaps matches TRBD1 (5 bases). CDR3 size: 13 residues. V lost 3 bases and J 8 bases, leaving 13 bases between the germline ends. Germline loops: CDR1 KGHSH, CDR2 LQKENI. The CDR3 loop is CASSPPGGDGYTF. The CDR3 coding sequence is TGTGCCAGCTCACCTCCGGGGGGAGACGGCTACACCTTC. The variable domain in full, completed from reference TRBV18 and TRBJ1-2, reads NAGVMQNPRHLVRRRGQEARLRCSPMKGHSHVYWYRQLPEEGLKFMVYLQKENIIDESGMPKERFSAEFPKEGPSILRIQQVVRGDSAAYFCASSPPGGDGYTFGSGTRLTVV.

This chain links TRBV5-4 with TRBJ1-2; 7 bases map to TRBD1. This CDR3 comprises 14 residues. Looked up from germline, CDR1 is SGHNT and CDR2 is YYREEE (reference sequence). With 6 bases clipped from V and 1 base from J, the junction kept 6 bases outside the gene matches. In DNA, the CDR3 is TGTGCCAGCAACAGGGACAGCAATAACTATGGCTACACCTTC. Its protein product is CASNRDSNNYGYTF.

This clone occurred once. This chain uses TRBV12-3 or TRBV12-4 with TRBJ1-2, with unresolved D. The CDR3 is made up of 13 amino acids. Between the trimmed V and J ends, which lost 6 bases and 2 bases, there was a span of 10 bases. This chain's CDR3 is CASSLSANYGYTF. In DNA, the CDR3 is TGTGCCAGCAGCTTGAGCGCGAACTATGGCTACACCTTC.

The rearrangement uses TRBV18 and TRBJ2-5; a possible D gene is TRBD2 (6 bases). From germline, CDR1 is KGHSH and CDR2 LQKENI. The CDR3 totals 14 residues. V dropped 3 bases and J dropped 5 bases, with 13 bases sitting between them. The CDR3 loop reads CASSPVEGGETQYF. CDR3 bases: TGTGCCAGCTCACCCGTGGAAGGAGGGGAGACCCAGTACTTC.

This clone occurred once. The chain couples TRBV25-1 to TRBJ2-5; D unclear. The CDR3 is 14 amino acids. Germline CDR1 is MGHDK and CDR2 is SYGVNS. Trimming left V 6 bases short and J 5 bases short, with 16 bases between. CDR3 in DNA: TGTGCCAGCAGATGGGCCGCGACCGGCGAGACCCAGTACTTC. Amino acids: CASRWAATGETQYF.

The CDR3 sequence: CASSLGKGVYGYTF. CDR3 DNA sequence: TGTGCCAGCAGCTTAGGCAAGGGGGTCTATGGCTACACCTTC. V usage is TRBV7-2 and J usage is TRBJ1-2; D perhaps matches TRBD1 (6 bases). Trimming cost V 1 base and J 4 bases, with 10 bases left between them. Germline V CDR1 and CDR2: SGHTA, FQGNSA. The CDR3 spans 14 residues.

The chain is built from TRBV5-1 and TRBJ1-2; D possibly corresponds to TRBD1 (6 bases). Germline V gene lookup returns CDR1 SGHRS and CDR2 YFSETQ. V shed 0 bases and J shed 4 bases, with 16 bases lying between them. The CDR3 extends over 16 amino acids. The CDR3 region has the DNA TGCGCCAGCAGCTTGGTCCAGGGGATGGGGACCTATGGCTACACCTTC. Amino acids: CASSLVQGMGTYGYTF.

The chain couples TRBV18 to TRBJ2-4, with 10 bases lining up with TRBD2. CDR1 is KGHSH and CDR2 is LQKENI in the germline V gene. This CDR3 contains 15 residues. V trimming: 2 bases; J trimming: 8 bases; junction bases outside the gene matches: 6. This chain's CDR3 is CASSPTAGGPDIQYF. The CDR3 coding sequence is TGTGCCAGCTCACCAACAGCGGGAGGGCCTGACATTCAGTACTTC. Combining the CDR3 with reference TRBV18 and TRBJ2-4 gives the whole variable domain NAGVMQNPRHLVRRRGQEARLRCSPMKGHSHVYWYRQLPEEGLKFMVYLQKENIIDESGMPKERFSAEFPKEGPSILRIQQVVRGDSAAYFCASSPTAGGPDIQYFGAGTRLSVL.

This chain uses TRBV24-1 with TRBJ2-2; 7 bases map to TRBD2. In germline, CDR1 is KGHDR, CDR2 SFDVKD. V gave up 7 bases and J gave up 6 bases; unmatched junction bases: 10. This CDR3 is built from 15 residues. CDR3 protein: CATRAKRGDPGELFF. The CDR3 DNA sequence: TGTGCCACCAGGGCCAAACGGGGGGATCCCGGGGAGCTGTTTTTT.

The chain joins TRBV18 to TRBJ2-2; tentative D call: TRBD2 (6 bases). Germline loops: CDR1 KGHSH, CDR2 LQKENI. The CDR3 is 14 amino acids. With 2 bases removed from V and 3 bases from J, the gap between germline ends came to 7 bases. CDR3 sequence (DNA): TGTGCCAGCTCACCAGGACTACACACCGGGGAGCTGTTTTTT. Translated, it gives CASSPGLHTGELFF.

The chain joins TRBV18 to TRBJ2-5; 7 bases agree with TRBD1. V shed 3 bases and J 5 bases; nucleotides not matched to a gene: 6. Germline CDR1 reads KGHSH; CDR2 reads LQKENI. This CDR3 is 14 amino acids long. The CDR3 DNA reads TGTGCCAGCTCACCCCAGGGACAGTGGGAGACCCAGTACTTC. Translating gives CASSPQGQWETQYF.

The chain employs TRBV5-1 and TRBJ2-3; 8 bases line up with TRBD2. Germline-derived CDR1 and CDR2 are SGHRS and YFSETQ. J gave up 2 bases and V 2 bases, and 4 bases lay outside the gene matches. The CDR3 sequence is 15 residues long. The CDR3 sequence: CASSLAGAYTDTQYF. CDR3 sequence (DNA): TGCGCCAGCAGCTTAGCGGGGGCGTACACAGATACGCAGTATTTT.

The chain has TRBV29-1 and TRBJ1-1; the match to TRBD1 covers 7 bases. Unmatched junction bases numbered 2, after V lost 4 bases and J lost 0 bases. CDR1 is SQVTM, CDR2 ANQGSEA, per germline. There are 13 residues in the CDR3. In DNA form, the CDR3 reads TGCAGCGTTGCGGGACAGCTGAACACTGAAGCTTTCTTT. Translating it yields CSVAGQLNTEAFF.

This clone was found a few times. This chain links TRBV19 with TRBJ2-2, with TRBD2 identical over 8 bases. The CDR3 contains 14 residues. CDR1 and CDR2 (germline): LNHDA, SQIVND (reference sequence). With 8 bases clipped from V and 3 bases from J, the junction kept 5 bases outside the gene matches. CDR3 nucleotides: TGTGCCAGTCGGGAAGCGGGAGACACCGGGGAGCTGTTTTTT. As protein: CASREAGDTGELFF.

The chain carries TRBV5-1 and TRBJ1-1; no clear D gene. Germline-derived CDR1 and CDR2 are SGHRS and YFSETQ. The CDR3 has 15 residues. V was trimmed by 0 bases and J by 0 bases, leaving 9 bases between them. The DNA for the CDR3 is TGCGCCAGCAGCTTGGGCGGTATCATGAACACTGAAGCTTTCTTT. This translates into CASSLGGIMNTEAFF.

The J gene is TRBJ2-1, the V gene TRBV4-1, with 10 bases aligning to TRBD2. The junction had 7 bases not matched to a gene; V was cut back by 1 base and J by 1 base. CDR3 length: 18 amino acids. Germline V gene sequence: CDR1 MGHRA, CDR2 YSYEKL. In DNA form, the CDR3 reads TGCGCCAGCAGCCAAGTCTGGACTAGCGGAGCGTCCTACAATGAGCAGTTCTTC. Its protein product is CASSQVWTSGASYNEQFF.

The rearrangement links TRBV27 to TRBJ1-1; 7 nucleotides align to TRBD1. The CDR3 loop spans 14 amino acids. Germline CDR1 reads MNHEY; CDR2 reads SMNVEV (reference sequence). DNA for the CDR3: TGTGCGACCTACCGGACAGGCTTGAACACTGAAGCTTTCTTT. Amino acid sequence: CATYRTGLNTEAFF.

This clone occurred once. This specimen includes other DNA sequences encoding the same CDR3. The chain is built from TRBV28 and TRBJ2-3, with 11 bases that match TRBD1. The CDR3 contains 15 residues. The trim removed 2 bases at V and 3 bases at J, leaving 1 base unmatched. The germline CDR1 and CDR2 sequences are MDHEN and SYDVKM. The CDR3 reads CASSLGTGGTDTQYF. The DNA for the CDR3 is TGTGCCAGCAGTTTAGGGACAGGGGGGACAGATACGCAGTATTTT.